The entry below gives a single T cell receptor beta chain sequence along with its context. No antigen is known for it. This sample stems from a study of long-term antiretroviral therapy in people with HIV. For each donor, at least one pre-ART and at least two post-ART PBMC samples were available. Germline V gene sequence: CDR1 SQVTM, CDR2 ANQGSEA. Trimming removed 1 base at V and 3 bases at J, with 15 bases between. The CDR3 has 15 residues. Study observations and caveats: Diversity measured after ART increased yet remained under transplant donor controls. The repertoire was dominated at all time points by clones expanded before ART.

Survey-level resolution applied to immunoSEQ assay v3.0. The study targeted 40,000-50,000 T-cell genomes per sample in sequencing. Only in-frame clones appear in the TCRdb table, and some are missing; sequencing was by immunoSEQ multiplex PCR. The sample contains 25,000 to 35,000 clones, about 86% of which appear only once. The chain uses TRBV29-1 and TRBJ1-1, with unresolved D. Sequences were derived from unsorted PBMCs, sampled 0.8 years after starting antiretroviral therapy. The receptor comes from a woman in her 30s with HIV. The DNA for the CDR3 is TGCAGCGTTGAAGGTGGCTTTCGGAGGTACACTGAAGCTTTCTTT. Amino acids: CSVEGGFRRYTEAFF.